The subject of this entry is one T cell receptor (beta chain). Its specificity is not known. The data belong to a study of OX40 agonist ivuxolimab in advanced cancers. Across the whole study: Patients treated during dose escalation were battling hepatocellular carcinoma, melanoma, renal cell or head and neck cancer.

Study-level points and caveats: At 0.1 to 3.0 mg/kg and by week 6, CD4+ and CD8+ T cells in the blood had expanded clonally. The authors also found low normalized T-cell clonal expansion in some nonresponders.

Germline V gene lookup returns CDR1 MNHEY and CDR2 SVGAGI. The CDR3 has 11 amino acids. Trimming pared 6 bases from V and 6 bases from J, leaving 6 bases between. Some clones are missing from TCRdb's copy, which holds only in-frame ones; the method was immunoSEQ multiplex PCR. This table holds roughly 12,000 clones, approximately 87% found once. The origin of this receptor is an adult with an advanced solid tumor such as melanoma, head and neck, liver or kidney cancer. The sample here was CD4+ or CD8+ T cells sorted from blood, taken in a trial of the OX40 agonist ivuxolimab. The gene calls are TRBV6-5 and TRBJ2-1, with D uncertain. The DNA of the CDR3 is TGTGCCAGCAGAAAGGGCAATGAGCAGTTCTTC. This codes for CASRKGNEQFF.